The following is a TCR beta chain sequence with its context. Its antigen remains unidentified. These data come from a study of T cells in Graves' hyperthyroidism and ophthalmopathy. Trimming took 7 bases from V and 6 from J; bases not matched to a gene: 9. The CDR3 contains 13 residues. In germline, CDR1 is MDHEN, CDR2 SYDVKM. TCR beta CDR3 regions were amplified from RNA. Primed by the HTBI set, a first-round RT-PCR was run on the TCR CDR3. TCRdb called the multiplex PCR reads again in MiXCR, with one record for every CDR3 protein. Here the sample spans about 270,000 distinct CDR3 sequences, around 22% being singletons. With duration under 3 months, ophthalmopathy was active: Clinical Activity Score at least 3, NOSPECS at least 4. Fresh peripheral blood, 9.5 to 10 ml of it, supplied the PBMCs. Whole-study results and caveats: Researchers report that a 13 V-J model separated ophthalmopathy from stable hyperthyroidism. Appearing also in blood were most of the thyroid clonotypes expanded above 0.001.

The sequenced sample was blood. This TCR was recovered from a man younger than 40 with Graves' ophthalmopathy. The rearrangement joins TRBV28 to TRBJ2-7; 7 bases fit TRBD2. Here the CDR3 reads CASTLGGEVEQYF. The CDR3 coding sequence is TGTGCCAGCACTTTGGGAGGGGAGGTCGAGCAGTACTTC.